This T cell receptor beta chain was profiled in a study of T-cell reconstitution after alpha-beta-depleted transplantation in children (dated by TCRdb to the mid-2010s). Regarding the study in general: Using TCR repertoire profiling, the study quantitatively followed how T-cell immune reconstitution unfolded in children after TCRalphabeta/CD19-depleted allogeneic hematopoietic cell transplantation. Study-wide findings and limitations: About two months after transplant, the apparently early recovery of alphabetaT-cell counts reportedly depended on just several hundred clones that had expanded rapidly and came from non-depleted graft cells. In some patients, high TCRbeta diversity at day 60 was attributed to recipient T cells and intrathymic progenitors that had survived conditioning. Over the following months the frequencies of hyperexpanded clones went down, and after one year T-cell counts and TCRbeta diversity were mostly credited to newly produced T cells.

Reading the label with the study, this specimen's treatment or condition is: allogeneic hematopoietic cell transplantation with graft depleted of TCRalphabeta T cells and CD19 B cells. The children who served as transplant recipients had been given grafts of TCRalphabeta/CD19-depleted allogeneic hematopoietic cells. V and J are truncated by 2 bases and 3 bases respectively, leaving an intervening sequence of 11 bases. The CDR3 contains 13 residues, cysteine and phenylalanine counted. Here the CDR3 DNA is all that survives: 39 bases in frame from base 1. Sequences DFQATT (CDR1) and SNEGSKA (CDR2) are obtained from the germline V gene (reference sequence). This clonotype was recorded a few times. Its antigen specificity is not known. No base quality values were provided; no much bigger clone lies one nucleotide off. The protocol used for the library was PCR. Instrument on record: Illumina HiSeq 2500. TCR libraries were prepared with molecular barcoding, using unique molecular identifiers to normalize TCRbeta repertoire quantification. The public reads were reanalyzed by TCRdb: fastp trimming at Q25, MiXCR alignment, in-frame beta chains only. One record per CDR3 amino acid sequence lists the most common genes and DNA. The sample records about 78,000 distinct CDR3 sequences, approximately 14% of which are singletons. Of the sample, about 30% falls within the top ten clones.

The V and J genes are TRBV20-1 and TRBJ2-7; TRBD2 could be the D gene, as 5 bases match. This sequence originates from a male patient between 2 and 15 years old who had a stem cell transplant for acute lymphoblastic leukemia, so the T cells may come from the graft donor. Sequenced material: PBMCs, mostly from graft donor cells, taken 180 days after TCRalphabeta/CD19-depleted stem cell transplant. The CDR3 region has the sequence CSARTGNYYEQYF. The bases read TGCAGTGCTAGAACGGGAAACTACTACGAGCAGTACTTC.